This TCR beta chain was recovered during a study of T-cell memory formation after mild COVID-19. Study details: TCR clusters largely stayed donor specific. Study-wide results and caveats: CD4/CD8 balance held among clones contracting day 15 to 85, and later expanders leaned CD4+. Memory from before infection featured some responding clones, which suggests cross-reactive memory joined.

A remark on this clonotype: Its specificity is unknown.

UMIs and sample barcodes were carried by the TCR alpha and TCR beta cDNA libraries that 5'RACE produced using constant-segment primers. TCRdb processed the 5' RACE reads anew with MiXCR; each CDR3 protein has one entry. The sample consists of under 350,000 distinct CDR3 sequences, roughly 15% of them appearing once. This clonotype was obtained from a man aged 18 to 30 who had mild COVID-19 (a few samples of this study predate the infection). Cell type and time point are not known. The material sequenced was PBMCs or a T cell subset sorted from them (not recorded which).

CDR3 in amino acids: CASNSLTRDHEETQYF. As DNA, the CDR3 is TGTGCCAGCAACAGCCTAACCCGGGACCACGAAGAGACCCAGTACTTC. This chain links TRBV2 with TRBJ2-5; D is tentatively TRBD1 or TRBD2 (5 bases each). Per the germline V gene, CDR1 is SNHLY and CDR2 is FYNNEI. V lost 7 bases and J lost 3, with 21 bases in between. The CDR3 consists of 16 residues.